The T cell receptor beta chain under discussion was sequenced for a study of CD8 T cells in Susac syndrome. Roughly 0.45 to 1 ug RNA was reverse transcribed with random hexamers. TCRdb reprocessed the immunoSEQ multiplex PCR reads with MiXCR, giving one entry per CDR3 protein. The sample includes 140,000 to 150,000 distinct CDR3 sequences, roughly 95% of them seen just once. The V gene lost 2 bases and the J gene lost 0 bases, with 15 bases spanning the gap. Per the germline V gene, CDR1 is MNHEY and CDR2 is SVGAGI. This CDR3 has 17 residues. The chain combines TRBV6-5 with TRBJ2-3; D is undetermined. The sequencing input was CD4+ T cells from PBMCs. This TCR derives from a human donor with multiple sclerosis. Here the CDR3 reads CASSYVGLASSTDTQYF. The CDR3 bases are TGTGCCAGCAGTTACGTGGGCCTCGCCTCTAGCACAGATACGCAGTATTTT.